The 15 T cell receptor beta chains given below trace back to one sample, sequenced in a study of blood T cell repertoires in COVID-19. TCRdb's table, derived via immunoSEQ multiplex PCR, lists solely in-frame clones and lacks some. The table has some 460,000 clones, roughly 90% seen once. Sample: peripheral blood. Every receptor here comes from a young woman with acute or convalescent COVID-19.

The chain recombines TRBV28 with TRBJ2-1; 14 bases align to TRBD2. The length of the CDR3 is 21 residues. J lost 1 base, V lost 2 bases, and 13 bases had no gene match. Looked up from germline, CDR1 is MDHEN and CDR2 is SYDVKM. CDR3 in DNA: TGTGCCAGCAGTTTACCAACCGGGACTAGCGGGGGAGATCGGTCCTACAATGAGCAGTTCTTC. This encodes CASSLPTGTSGGDRSYNEQFF.

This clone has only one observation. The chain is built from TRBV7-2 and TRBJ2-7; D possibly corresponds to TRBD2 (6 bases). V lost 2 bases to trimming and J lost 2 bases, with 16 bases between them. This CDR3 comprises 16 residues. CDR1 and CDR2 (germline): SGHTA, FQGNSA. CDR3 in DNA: TGTGCCAGCAGCTTAAATCAGGGACTTGTTACCTACGAGCAGTACTTC. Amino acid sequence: CASSLNQGLVTYEQYF.

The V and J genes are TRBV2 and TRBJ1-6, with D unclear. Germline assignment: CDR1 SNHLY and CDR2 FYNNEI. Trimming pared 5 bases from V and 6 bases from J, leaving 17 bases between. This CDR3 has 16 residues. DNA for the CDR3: TGTGCCAGCAGTCGTACCGACGTTGGGAGTAATTCACCCCTCCACTTT. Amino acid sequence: CASSRTDVGSNSPLHF. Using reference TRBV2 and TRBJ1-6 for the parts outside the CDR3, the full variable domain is EPEVTQTPSHQVTQMGQEVILRCVPISNHLYFYWYRQILGQKVEFLVSFYNNEISEKSEIFDDQFSVERPDGSNFTLKIRSTKLEDSAMYFCASSRTDVGSNSPLHFGNGTRLTVT.

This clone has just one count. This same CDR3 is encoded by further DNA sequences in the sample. The CDR3 loop is CASSLGQVPNTEAFF. DNA for the CDR3: TGTGCCAGCAGCTTGGGACAGGTCCCTAACACTGAAGCTTTCTTT. The genes are TRBV7-9 and TRBJ1-1, with 8 bases that match TRBD1. The CDR3 length is 15 residues. Germline assignment: CDR1 SEHNR and CDR2 FQNEAQ (reference sequence). V shed 3 bases and J 2 bases; nucleotides not matched to a gene: 5.

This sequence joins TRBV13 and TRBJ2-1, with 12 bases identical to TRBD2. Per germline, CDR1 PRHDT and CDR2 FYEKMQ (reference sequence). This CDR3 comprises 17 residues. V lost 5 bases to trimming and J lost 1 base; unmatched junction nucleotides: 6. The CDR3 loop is CASSPGTSGGSYNEQFF. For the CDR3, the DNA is TGTGCCAGCAGCCCAGGAACTAGCGGGGGGTCCTACAATGAGCAGTTCTTC.

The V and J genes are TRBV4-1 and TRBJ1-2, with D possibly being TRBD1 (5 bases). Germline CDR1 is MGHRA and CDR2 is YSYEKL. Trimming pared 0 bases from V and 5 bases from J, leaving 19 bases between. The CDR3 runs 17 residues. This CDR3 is CASSQDWGLAGGYGYTF. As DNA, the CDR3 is TGCGCCAGCAGCCAAGATTGGGGACTTGCTGGGGGGTATGGCTACACCTTC.

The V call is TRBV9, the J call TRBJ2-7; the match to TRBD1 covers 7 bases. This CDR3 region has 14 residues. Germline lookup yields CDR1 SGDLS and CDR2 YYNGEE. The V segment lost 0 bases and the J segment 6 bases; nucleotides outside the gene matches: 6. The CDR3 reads CASSVDKGAIEQYF. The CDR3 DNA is TGTGCCAGCAGCGTAGATAAGGGGGCCATCGAGCAGTACTTC.

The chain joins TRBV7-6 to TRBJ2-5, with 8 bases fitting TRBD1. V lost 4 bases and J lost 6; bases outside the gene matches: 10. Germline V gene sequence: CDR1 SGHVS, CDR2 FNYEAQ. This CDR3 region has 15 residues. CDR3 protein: CASSSYRTGWKTQYF. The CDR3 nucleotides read TGTGCCAGCAGCTCTTACCGGACAGGGTGGAAGACCCAGTACTTC.

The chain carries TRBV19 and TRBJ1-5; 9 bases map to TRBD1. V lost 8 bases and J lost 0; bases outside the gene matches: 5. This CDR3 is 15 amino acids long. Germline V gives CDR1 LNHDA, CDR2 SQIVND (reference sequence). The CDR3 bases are TGTGCCAGTGGGACAGGGCCTTATAGCAATCAGCCCCAGCATTTT. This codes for CASGTGPYSNQPQHF.

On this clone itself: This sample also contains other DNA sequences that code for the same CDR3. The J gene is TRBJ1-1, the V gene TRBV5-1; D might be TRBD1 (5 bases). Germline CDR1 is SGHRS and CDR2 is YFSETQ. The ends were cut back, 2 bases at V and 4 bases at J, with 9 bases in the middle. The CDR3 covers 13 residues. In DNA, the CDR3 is TGCGCCAGCAGCTTAAGGGGAGGCACTGAAGCTTTCTTT. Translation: CASSLRGGTEAFF.

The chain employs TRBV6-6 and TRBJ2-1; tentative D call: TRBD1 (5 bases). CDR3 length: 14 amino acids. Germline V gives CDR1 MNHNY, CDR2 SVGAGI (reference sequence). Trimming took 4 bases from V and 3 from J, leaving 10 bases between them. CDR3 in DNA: TGTGCCAGCAGTTCCGACAGCTACTACAATGAGCAGTTCTTC. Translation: CASSSDSYYNEQFF.

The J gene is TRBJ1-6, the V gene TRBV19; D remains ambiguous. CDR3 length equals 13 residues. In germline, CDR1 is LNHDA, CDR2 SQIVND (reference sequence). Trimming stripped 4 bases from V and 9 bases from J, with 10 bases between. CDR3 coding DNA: TGTGCCAGTAGTAGGACTGGAGGTTCACCCCTCCACTTT. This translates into CASSRTGGSPLHF.

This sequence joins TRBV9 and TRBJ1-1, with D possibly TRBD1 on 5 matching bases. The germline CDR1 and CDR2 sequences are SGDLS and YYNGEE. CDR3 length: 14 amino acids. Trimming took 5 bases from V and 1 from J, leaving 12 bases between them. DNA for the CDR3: TGTGCCAGCAGGGCGATTGGGGCGAACACTGAAGCTTTCTTT. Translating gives CASRAIGANTEAFF.

In DNA, the CDR3 is TGTGCCAGCAGTGAAGCGAGGCGGCAGGGGGCCCCTTTTAGGTATGGCTACACCTTC. Amino acids: CASSEARRQGAPFRYGYTF. The chain employs TRBV6-1 and TRBJ1-2; 8 positions agree with TRBD1. The V gene's germline CDR1 is MNHNS and CDR2 SASEGT. Losses at the gene ends were 0 bases for V and 5 bases for J; bases not matched to a gene: 17. The CDR3 has 19 residues.

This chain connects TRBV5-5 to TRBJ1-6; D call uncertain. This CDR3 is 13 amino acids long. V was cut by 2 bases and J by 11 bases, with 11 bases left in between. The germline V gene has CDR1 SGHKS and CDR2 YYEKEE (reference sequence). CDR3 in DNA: TGTGCCAGCAGCTTAAGGGAGGGTACACCCCTCCACTTT. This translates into CASSLREGTPLHF.